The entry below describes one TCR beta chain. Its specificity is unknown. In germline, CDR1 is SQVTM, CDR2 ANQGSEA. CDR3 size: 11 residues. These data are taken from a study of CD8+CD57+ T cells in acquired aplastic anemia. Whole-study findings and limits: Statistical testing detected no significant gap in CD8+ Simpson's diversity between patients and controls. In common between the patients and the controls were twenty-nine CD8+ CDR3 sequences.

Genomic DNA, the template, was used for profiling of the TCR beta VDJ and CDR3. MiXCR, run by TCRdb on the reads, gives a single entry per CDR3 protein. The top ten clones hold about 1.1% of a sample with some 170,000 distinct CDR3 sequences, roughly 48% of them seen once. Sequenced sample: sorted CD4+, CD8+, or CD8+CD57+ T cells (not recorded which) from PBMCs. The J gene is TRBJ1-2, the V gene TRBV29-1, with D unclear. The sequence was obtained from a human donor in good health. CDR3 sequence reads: CSAANLYGYTF. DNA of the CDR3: TGCAGTGCCGCGAACCTCTATGGCTACACCTTC.